The entry below describes one T cell receptor (beta chain). As yet, its antigen is unknown. This CDR3 is 14 amino acids long. The germline CDR1 and CDR2 sequences are SGHNT and YYREEE (reference sequence). V lost 3 bases and J 3 bases, leaving 13 bases between the germline ends. Researchers ran the PCR with 60 Vbeta and 13 Jbeta primers. Some clones are missing from TCRdb's copy, which holds only in-frame ones; the method was immunoSEQ multiplex PCR. The sample has 130,000 or so clones, approximately 79% seen once. This sample was taken from a study of cytomegalovirus exposure and HLA in healthy donors. The study, taken as a whole, reports: In a later analysis, the majority of CMV-associated beta chains seemingly showed HLA restriction. Common viral pathogens were later found to be apparently linked to several of the most significant clusters. Within the data, a cluster of highly shared sequence variants was likely a sequencing artifact.

The specimen sequenced was PBMCs. The receptor was derived from a male donor in good health and CMV-seronegative. The rearrangement uses TRBV5-4 and TRBJ2-7; tentatively, D is TRBD1 (5 bases). The CDR3 nucleotides read TGTGCCAGCAGCTCGGCGCAGGGTGACTACGAGCAGTACTTC. This gives the protein CASSSAQGDYEQYF.